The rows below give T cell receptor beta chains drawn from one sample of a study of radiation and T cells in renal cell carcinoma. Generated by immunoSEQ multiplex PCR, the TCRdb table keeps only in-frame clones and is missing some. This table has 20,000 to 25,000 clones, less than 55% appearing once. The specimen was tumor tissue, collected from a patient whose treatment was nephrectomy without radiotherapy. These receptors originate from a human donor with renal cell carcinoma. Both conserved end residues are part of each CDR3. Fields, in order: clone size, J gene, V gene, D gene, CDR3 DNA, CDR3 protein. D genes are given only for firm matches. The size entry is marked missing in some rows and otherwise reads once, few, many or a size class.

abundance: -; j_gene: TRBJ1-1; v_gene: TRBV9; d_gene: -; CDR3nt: TGTGCCAGCAGCCAAGCCTCAGGGACTGAAGCTTTCTTT; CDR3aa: CASSQASGTEAFF
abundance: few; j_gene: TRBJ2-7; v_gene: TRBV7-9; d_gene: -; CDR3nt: TGTGCCAGCAGCTTAGTTGGGACACCTCGTGACGAGCAGTACTTC; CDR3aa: CASSLVGTPRDEQYF
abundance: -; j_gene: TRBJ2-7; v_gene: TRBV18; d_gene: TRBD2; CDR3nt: TGTGCCAGCTCACCAACGTCGCCGGGACTAGCGGGGGGAAGCGGGCGCTACGAGCAGTACTTC; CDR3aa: CASSPTSPGLAGGSGRYEQYF
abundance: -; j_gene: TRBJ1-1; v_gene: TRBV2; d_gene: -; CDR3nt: TGTGCCTCCGGAGGCAGCACCGTGAACACTGAAGCTTTCTTT; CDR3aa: CASGGSTVNTEAFF
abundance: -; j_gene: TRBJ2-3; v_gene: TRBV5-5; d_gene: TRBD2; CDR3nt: TGTGCCAGCAGCTGGGGGACTAGCAGCACAGATACGCAGTATTTT; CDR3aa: CASSWGTSSTDTQYF
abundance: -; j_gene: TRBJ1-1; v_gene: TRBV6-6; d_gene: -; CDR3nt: TGTGCCAGCAGAAAACCAAACACTGAAGCTTTCTTT; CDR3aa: CASRKPNTEAFF
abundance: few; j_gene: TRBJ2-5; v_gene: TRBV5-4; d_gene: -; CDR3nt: TGTGCCAGCAGCCCCCAAGGAGCCCAAGAGACCCAGTACTTC; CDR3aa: CASSPQGAQETQYF
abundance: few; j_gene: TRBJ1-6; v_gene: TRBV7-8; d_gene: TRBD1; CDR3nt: TGTGCCAGCAGCTTAGATCCCGGACAGGGTCCCTATAATTCACCCCTCCACTTT; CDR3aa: CASSLDPGQGPYNSPLHF
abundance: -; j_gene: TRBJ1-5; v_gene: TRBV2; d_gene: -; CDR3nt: TGTGCCAGCAGTGATTCAGCTCCCAATCAGCCCCAGCATTTT; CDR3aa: CASSDSAPNQPQHF
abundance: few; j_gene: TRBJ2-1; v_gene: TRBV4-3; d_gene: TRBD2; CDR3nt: TGCGCCAGCAGCCAAGATTGGTGGACTAGTTCCGGCTATGAGCAGTTCTTC; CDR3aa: CASSQDWWTSSGYEQFF
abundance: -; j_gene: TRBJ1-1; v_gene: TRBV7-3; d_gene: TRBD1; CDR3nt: TGTGCCAGCAGCGGACAGGCGAACACTGAAGCTTTCTTT; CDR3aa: CASSGQANTEAFF
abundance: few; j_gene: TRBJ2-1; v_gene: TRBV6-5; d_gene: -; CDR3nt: TGTGCCAGCAGTGCTAGTGGGTACAATGAGCAGTTCTTC; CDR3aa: CASSASGYNEQFF
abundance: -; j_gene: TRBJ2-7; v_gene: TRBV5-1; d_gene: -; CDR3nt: TGCGCCAGCAGCTTCCATTCACTGGACTTCTACGAGCAGTACTTC; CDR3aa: CASSFHSLDFYEQYF
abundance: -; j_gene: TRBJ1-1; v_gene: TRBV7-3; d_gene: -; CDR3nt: TGTGCCAGCAGCCAGGGAGTGAACACTGAAGCTTTCTTT; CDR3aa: CASSQGVNTEAFF
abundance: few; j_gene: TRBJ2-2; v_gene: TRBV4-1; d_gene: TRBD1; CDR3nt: TGCGCCAGCAGCCGCCCGGGACAGCCCGGGGAGCTGTTTTTT; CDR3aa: CASSRPGQPGELFF
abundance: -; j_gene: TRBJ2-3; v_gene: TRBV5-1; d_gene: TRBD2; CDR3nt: TGCGCCAGCAGCTTCACTGAGCCGGGACTAGCGGGGGATTGGGCAGATACGCAGTATTTT; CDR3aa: CASSFTEPGLAGDWADTQYF
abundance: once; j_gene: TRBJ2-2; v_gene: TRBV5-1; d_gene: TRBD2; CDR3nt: TGCGCCAGCACCTACAGCGGGGAGGCCGGGGAGCTGTTTTTT; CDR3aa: CASTYSGEAGELFF
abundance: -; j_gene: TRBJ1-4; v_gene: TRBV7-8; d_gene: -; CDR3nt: TGTGCCAGCAGCTTAGATTGGCAGGGGAGTGAAAAACTGTTTTTT; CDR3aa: CASSLDWQGSEKLFF